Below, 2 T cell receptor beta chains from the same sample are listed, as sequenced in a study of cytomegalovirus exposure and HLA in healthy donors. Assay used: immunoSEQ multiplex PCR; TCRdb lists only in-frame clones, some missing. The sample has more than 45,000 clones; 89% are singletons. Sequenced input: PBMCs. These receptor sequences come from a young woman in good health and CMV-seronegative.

The CDR3 sequence is CASSSFRGSRNIQYF. Written as DNA, the CDR3 is TGTGCCAGCAGCTCGTTCAGGGGTTCGAGGAACATTCAGTACTTC. The rearrangement joins TRBV11-2 to TRBJ2-4; possible D gene TRBD1, 6 bases. Germline assignment: CDR1 SGHAT and CDR2 FQNNGV. This CDR3 region has 15 residues. Trimming removed 4 bases from V and 7 bases from J, with 17 bases in between. The full variable domain, in which reference TRBV11-2 and TRBJ2-4 provide the parts outside the CDR3, is EAGVAQSPRYKIIEKRQSVAFWCNPISGHATLYWYQQILGQGPKLLIQFQNNGVVDDSQLPKDRFSAERLKGVDSTLKIQPAKLEDSAVYLCASSSFRGSRNIQYFGAGTRLSVL.

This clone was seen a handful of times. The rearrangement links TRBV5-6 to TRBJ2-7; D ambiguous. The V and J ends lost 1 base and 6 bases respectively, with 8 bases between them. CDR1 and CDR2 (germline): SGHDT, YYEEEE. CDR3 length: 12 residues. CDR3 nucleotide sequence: TGTGCCAGCAGCTTGATGAGAGCCGAGCAGTACTTC. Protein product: CASSLMRAEQYF.